Listed below are T cell receptor beta chains from one sample, sequenced in a study of cytomegalovirus exposure and HLA in healthy donors. TCRdb's copy holds only in-frame clones and misses some; the assay was immunoSEQ multiplex PCR. The profile shows hundreds of thousands of clones, roughly 79% of them singletons. Sequencing used PBMCs. The origin of the receptors is a male donor in good health and CMV-seronegative. Each CDR3 is given with its conserved first and last residue. The D gene is left open where the match is weak. Where a row states a size, it is once, few, many or the class of an expanded clone; other rows omit it.

J	V	D	size	DNA	CDR3
TRBJ1-2	TRBV19	TRBD1	-	TGTGCCAGTAGTAACCGGGACAGTGAATATGGCTACACCTTC	CASSNRDSEYGYTF
TRBJ2-7	TRBV28	TRBD1	-	TGTGCCAGCAGCCCCCAGGGGGCGCTTGAGCAGTACTTC	CASSPQGALEQYF
TRBJ1-5	TRBV5-1	TRBD1	-	TGCGCCAGCAGCTTGGCCCCGAAGGGCACAGGGGGCAATCAGCCCCAGCATTTT	CASSLAPKGTGGNQPQHF
TRBJ2-1	TRBV5-1	TRBD2	-	TGCGCCAGCAGCTTGTGGGCGGGGGGGACTTACAATGAGCAGTTCTTC	CASSLWAGGTYNEQFF
TRBJ2-6	TRBV6-5	-	-	TGTGCCAGCAGCGAACATGGTTCTGGGGCCAACGTCCTGACTTTC	CASSEHGSGANVLTF
TRBJ1-1	TRBV6-6	TRBD1	-	TGTGCCAGCAGCCCCGACAGGGTGAACACTGAAGCTTTCTTT	CASSPDRVNTEAFF
TRBJ2-3	TRBV25-1	TRBD2	-	TGTGCCAGCAGTGAAGATCTAGCGGGGAGTACAGATACGCAGTATTTT	CASSEDLAGSTDTQYF
TRBJ1-6	TRBV28	-	-	TGTGCCAGCAGTTTATTACGGGTTGGGTTGGATTCACCCCTCCACTTT	CASSLLRVGLDSPLHF
TRBJ1-1	TRBV19	-	few	TGTGCCAGTAAATTCGGGAACACTGAAGCTTTCTTT	CASKFGNTEAFF
TRBJ2-3	TRBV29-1	-	few	TGCAGCGGGGGAGTGGGCAGGTGGACAGATACGCAGTATTTT	CSGGVGRWTDTQYF
TRBJ2-1	TRBV5-1	TRBD1	-	TGCGCCAGCGGGACAGGGGTCTACAATGAGCAGTTCTTC	CASGTGVYNEQFF
TRBJ2-7	TRBV11-3	-	-	TGTGCCAGCAGCTTAAGCCGGGGGAGCTACGAGCAGTACTTC	CASSLSRGSYEQYF
TRBJ2-7	TRBV6-6	-	-	TGTGCCAGCAGAATGGGCGGGGATTCCTACGAGCAGTACTTC	CASRMGGDSYEQYF
TRBJ2-7	TRBV5-1	TRBD1	-	TGCGCCAGCAGCTTGGGGACAGGACCCTCCTACGAGCAGTACTTC	CASSLGTGPSYEQYF
TRBJ2-7	TRBV4-1	TRBD2	-	TGCGCCAGCAGCCAACCGGGACTAGCGGGTTCCTACGAGCAGTACTTC	CASSQPGLAGSYEQYF
TRBJ1-2	TRBV5-4	-	-	TGTGCCAGCAGCCCAGACACGAACTATGGCTACACCTTC	CASSPDTNYGYTF
TRBJ2-7	TRBV4-3	-	-	TGCGCCAGCAGCCAAGAATGGGACTCCATCTTCTACGAGCAGTACTTC	CASSQEWDSIFYEQYF
TRBJ2-7	TRBV19	-	-	TGTGCCGCCCGGGGTTCAGATGGCGAGCAGTACTTC	CAARGSDGEQYF
TRBJ2-7	TRBV27	-	-	TGTGCCAGCAGTCCCGGACACGATTACGAGCAGTACTTC	CASSPGHDYEQYF
TRBJ1-2	TRBV7-2	-	-	TGTGCCAGCAGCCAGACTTCCCCTGGCTACACCTTC	CASSQTSPGYTF
TRBJ1-1	TRBV28	TRBD1	-	TGTGCCAGCAGGTCTCTCGTGACAGGGATCGCTGAAGCTTTCTTT	CASRSLVTGIAEAFF
TRBJ2-2	TRBV7-7	TRBD1	-	TGTGCCAGCAGCCCCGACAGGGGAACCGGGGAGCTGTTTTTT	CASSPDRGTGELFF
TRBJ1-1	TRBV19	-	-	TGTGCCAGTAGTATACCTGACAGGCCCTGGGAAGCTTTCTTT	CASSIPDRPWEAFF
TRBJ2-1	TRBV7-9	TRBD2	-	TGTGCCAGCTTAGCGGGAGAGGGAGGTGAGCAGTTCTTC	CASLAGEGGEQFF
TRBJ2-7	TRBV19	TRBD1	-	TGTGCCAGTAGTATACTGGCAGGGGGCTACGAGCAGTACTTC	CASSILAGGYEQYF
TRBJ2-2	TRBV7-3	-	-	TGTGCCAGCAAGCGAACAGGGAACACCGGGGAGCTGTTTTTT	CASKRTGNTGELFF
TRBJ1-1	TRBV7-2	TRBD1	-	TGTGCCAGCAGCCTTGGGACAGGGGGTGAAGCTTTCTTT	CASSLGTGGEAFF
TRBJ2-7	TRBV9	TRBD1	-	TGTGCCAGCAGCGGGGACAGTATGGGCTACGAGCAGTACTTC	CASSGDSMGYEQYF
TRBJ2-7	TRBV13	TRBD1	-	TGTGCCAGCACTACCGGGACAGCCTACGAGCAGTACTTC	CASTTGTAYEQYF
TRBJ2-2	TRBV28	-	-	TGTGCCAGCAGTTTCCACCCCCGGGACACGAACACCGGGGAGCTGTTTTTT	CASSFHPRDTNTGELFF
TRBJ2-2	TRBV11-1	-	once	TGTGCCAGCAGCAGTAGTGAGCGGCTAAACACCGGGGAGCTGTTTTTT	CASSSSERLNTGELFF
TRBJ2-2	TRBV27	-	-	TGTGCCAGCAGTTTAGGAGTAACTGGCCGGGAGCTGTTTTTT	CASSLGVTGRELFF
TRBJ2-3	TRBV6-5	-	once	TGTGCCAGCAGTTACTCGGCGGCGAGAGGAGATACGCAGTATTTT	CASSYSAARGDTQYF
TRBJ1-2	TRBV5-1	TRBD1	-	TGCGCCAGCAGCTCCGGGACAGGGGATAACTATGGCTACACCTTC	CASSSGTGDNYGYTF
TRBJ2-7	TRBV19	-	-	TGTGCCAGTAGCCCTGGGCCCTCCTACGAGCAGTACTTC	CASSPGPSYEQYF
TRBJ2-1	TRBV6-4	TRBD1	-	TGTGCCAGCAGCACCGGGACAGGGGTGTACAATGAGCAGTTCTTC	CASSTGTGVYNEQFF
TRBJ2-7	TRBV7-2	TRBD1	-	TGTGCCAGCAGCTTAAGGACAGGGCGGAGCGACGAGCAGTACTTC	CASSLRTGRSDEQYF